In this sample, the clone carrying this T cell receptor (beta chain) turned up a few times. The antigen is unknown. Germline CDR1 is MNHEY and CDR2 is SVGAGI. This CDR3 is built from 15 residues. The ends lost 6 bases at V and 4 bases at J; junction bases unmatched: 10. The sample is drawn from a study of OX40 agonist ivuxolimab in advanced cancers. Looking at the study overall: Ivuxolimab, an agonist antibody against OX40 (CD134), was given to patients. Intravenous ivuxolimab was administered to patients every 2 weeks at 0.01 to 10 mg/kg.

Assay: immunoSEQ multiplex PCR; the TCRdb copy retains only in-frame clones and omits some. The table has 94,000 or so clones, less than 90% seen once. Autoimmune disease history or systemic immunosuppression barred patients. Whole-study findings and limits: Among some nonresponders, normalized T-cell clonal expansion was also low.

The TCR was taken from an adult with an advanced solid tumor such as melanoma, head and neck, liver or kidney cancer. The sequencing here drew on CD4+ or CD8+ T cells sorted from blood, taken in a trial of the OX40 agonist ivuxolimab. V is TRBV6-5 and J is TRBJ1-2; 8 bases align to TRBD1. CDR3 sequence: CASRGRLTGAYGYTF. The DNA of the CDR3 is TGTGCCAGCAGAGGGAGACTGACAGGGGCCTATGGCTACACCTTC.